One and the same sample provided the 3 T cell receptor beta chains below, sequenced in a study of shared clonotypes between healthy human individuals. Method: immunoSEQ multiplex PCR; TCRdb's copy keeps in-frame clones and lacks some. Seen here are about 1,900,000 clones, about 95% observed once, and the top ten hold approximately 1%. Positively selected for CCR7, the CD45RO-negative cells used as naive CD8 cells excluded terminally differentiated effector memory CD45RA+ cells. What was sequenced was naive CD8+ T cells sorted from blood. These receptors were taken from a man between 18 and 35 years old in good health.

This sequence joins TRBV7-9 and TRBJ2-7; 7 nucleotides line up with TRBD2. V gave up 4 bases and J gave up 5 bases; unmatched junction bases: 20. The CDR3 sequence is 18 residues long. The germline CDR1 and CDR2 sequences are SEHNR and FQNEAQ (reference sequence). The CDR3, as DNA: TGTGCCAGCAGCTCGCACCAGTCCGGGGGAGGGATCGTACACGAGCAGTACTTC. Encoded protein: CASSSHQSGGGIVHEQYF.

CDR3 amino acids: CASSDLKGEYSPLHF. The CDR3 DNA reads as TGTGCCAGCAGTGACTTAAAGGGGGAGTATTCACCCCTCCACTTT. The genes are TRBV2 and TRBJ1-6, with D perhaps TRBD1 (6 bases). CDR3 length: 15 amino acids. The germline V gene encodes CDR1 SNHLY and CDR2 FYNNEI. V dropped 3 bases and J dropped 8 bases, with 14 bases sitting between them.

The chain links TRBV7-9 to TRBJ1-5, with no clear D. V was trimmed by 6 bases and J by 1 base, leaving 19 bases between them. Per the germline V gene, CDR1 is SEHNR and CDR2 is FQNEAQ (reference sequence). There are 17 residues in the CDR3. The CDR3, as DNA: TGTGCCAGCAGTCCCGCGGGCCCGGGGAAGAGCAATCAGCCCCAGCATTTT. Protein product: CASSPAGPGKSNQPQHF.